These T cell receptor beta chains were read from a single sample in a study of human CD8 memory T cell subsets. TCRdb reprocessed the 5' RACE reads, keeping one entry per CDR3 protein, no DNA. The sample features roughly 7,000 distinct CDR3 sequences, with approximately 22% in its top ten. Sequenced: CD8+ T cells from PBMCs. The origin of the receptors is a human donor in good health. The CDR3 runs from the conserved cysteine through the conserved F or W. Size values are once, few and many counts, or a class for expanded clones, and some rows have none.

>TRBJ2-3|.|TRBV7-9
CASDRGDTDTQYF
>TRBJ2-7|.|TRBV20-1
CSAIQGDPNAYEQYF
>TRBJ2-7|.|TRBV14
CASSQGLAEYEQYF
>TRBJ2-5|.|TRBV5-5
CASSLTGASTETQYF
>TRBJ2-7|.|TRBV29-1
CSARGTGGYEQYF
>TRBJ2-7|.|TRBV27
CASSPNRGYEQYF
>TRBJ2-7|.|TRBV3-1
CASSRTDGSYEQYF
>TRBJ1-1|medium-sized|TRBV6-5
CASSYSGGMNTEAFF
>TRBJ2-5|.|TRBV7-9
CASSGPVSTSGRGYETQYF
>TRBJ1-1|.|TRBV4-2
CASGGNTEAFF
>TRBJ2-1|large|TRBV5-1
CASSLELATEQFF
>TRBJ2-1|.|TRBV30
CAWTYYNEQFF
>TRBJ2-7|.|TRBV7-9
CASSPRTSRYEQYF
>TRBJ2-1|medium-sized|TRBV7-6
CASSLAGAANEQFF
>TRBJ2-1|medium-sized|TRBV5-1
CASSLQGYEQFF
>TRBJ1-4|.|TRBV7-9
CASSLEGATNEKLFF
>TRBJ2-7|medium-sized|TRBV29-1
CSVGTSGSYEQYF
>TRBJ1-6|medium-sized|TRBV5-1
CASSFWGTGDSPLHF
>TRBJ2-2|.|TRBV20-1
CSASVDWGTGELFF
>TRBJ2-7|.|TRBV28
CASSSYGSSKPPYEQYF
>TRBJ2-7|.|TRBV2
CASSEQGASSYEQYF
>TRBJ2-7|.|TRBV4-1
CASSQGGAGTGAYEQYF
>TRBJ2-2|medium-sized|TRBV6-2/TRBV6-3
CASKGPSVETGELFF
>TRBJ2-7|.|TRBV12-3/TRBV12-4
CASSGTETQYEQYF
>TRBJ1-1|large|TRBV25-1
CASKEGGGTEAFF
>TRBJ2-1|.|TRBV29-1
CSVADGTYNEQFF
>TRBJ2-1|.|TRBV29-1
CSLENPGQGALNEQFF
>TRBJ2-5|medium-sized|TRBV20-1
CSARELSETQYF
>TRBJ2-7|medium-sized|TRBV28
CASRLTSGRSYEQYF
>TRBJ2-2|.|TRBV3-1
CASSQGGVNTGELFF
>TRBJ2-7|.|TRBV29-1
CSVEDPDRPYEQYF
>TRBJ1-2|.|TRBV20-1
CSARNTDNYGYTF
>TRBJ2-5|.|TRBV2
CASSDPRTDLYQETQYF
>TRBJ2-1|.|TRBV14
CASSDLAGEIYNEQFF
>TRBJ2-3|medium-sized|TRBV29-1
CSVDGLAGGADTQYF
>TRBJ2-7|.|TRBV20-1
CSARPRLALAEQYF
>TRBJ2-1|.|TRBV3-1
CASSQENAPSSYNEQFF
>TRBJ1-5|medium-sized|TRBV28
CASSLTGPYSNQPQHF
>TRBJ2-2|medium-sized|TRBV7-8
CASSRIQGPSGELFF
>TRBJ2-1|.|TRBV12-3/TRBV12-4
CASHPGTSGHSSYNEQFF
>TRBJ1-1|.|TRBV18
CASSPTTGMNTEAFF
>TRBJ1-1|medium-sized|TRBV28
CASSLAAAEAFF
>TRBJ2-7|.|TRBV19
CASSPASFPYEQYF
>TRBJ2-1|.|TRBV29-1
CSVEPNRLEQFF
>TRBJ2-7|.|TRBV29-1
CSVVGVRDYEQYF
>TRBJ2-1|medium-sized|TRBV14
CASSQDLTLNEQFF